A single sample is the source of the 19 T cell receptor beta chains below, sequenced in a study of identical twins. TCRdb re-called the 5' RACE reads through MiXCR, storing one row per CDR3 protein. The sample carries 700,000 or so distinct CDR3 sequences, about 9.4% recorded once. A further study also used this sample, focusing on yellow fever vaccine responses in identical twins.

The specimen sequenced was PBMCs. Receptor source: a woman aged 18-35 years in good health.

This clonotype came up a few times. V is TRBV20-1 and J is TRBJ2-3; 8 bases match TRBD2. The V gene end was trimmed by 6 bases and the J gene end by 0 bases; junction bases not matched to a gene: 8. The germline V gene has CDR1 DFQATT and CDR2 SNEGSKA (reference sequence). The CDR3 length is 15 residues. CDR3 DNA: TGCAGTGCCCAAGAGCCTAGCGGGAGCACAGATACGCAGTATTTT. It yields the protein CSAQEPSGSTDTQYF.

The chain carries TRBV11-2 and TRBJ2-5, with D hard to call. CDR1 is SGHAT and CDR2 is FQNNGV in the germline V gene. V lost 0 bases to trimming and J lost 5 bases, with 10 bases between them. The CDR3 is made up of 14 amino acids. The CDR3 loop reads CASSLDRFWETQYF. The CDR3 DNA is TGTGCCAGCAGCTTAGATCGTTTTTGGGAGACCCAGTACTTC.

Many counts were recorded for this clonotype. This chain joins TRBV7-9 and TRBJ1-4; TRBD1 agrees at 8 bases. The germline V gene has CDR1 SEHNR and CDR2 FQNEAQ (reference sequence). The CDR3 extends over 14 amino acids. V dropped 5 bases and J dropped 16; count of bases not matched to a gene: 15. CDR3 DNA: TGTGCCAGCAGCCCAAGAGTGGGTATGGGACAGGAGTTTTTT. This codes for CASSPRVGMGQEFF.

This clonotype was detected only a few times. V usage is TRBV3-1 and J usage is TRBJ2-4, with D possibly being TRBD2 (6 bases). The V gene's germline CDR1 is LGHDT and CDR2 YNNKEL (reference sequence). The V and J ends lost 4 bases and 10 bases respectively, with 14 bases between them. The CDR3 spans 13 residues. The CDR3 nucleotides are TGTGCCAGCAGCCCCCGGGGAGGAAGGATTCAGTACTTC. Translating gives CASSPRGGRIQYF.

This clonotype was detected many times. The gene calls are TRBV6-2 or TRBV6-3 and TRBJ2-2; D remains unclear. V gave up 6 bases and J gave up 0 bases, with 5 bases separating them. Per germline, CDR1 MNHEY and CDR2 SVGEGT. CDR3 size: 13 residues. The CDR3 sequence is CASRPSNTGELFF. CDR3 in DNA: TGTGCCAGCAGGCCCTCGAACACCGGGGAGCTGTTTTTT.

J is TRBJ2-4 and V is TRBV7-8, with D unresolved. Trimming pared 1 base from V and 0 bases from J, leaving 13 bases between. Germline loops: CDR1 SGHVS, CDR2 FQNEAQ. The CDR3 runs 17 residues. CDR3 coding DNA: TGTGCCAGCAGCTTAGGGGGTCTCGGAATAGCCAAAAACATTCAGTACTTC. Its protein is CASSLGGLGIAKNIQYF.

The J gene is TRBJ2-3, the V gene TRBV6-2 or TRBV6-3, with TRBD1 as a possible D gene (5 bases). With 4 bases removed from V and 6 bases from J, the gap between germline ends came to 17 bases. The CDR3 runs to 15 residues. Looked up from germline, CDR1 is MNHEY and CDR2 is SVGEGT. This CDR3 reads CASSWAGKGKDTQYF. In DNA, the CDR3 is TGTGCCAGCAGTTGGGCAGGGAAAGGGAAGGATACGCAGTATTTT.

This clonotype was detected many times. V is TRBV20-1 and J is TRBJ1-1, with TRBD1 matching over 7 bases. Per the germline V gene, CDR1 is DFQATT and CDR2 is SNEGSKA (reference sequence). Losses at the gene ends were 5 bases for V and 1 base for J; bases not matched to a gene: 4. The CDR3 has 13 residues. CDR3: CSAGGQSNTEAFF. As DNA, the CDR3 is TGCAGTGCTGGGGGACAGTCGAACACTGAAGCTTTCTTT.

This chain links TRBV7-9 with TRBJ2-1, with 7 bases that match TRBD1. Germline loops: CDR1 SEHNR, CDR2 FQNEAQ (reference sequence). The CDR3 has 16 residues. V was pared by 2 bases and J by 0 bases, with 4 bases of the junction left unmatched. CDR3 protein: CASSLQGGYSYNEQFF. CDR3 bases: TGTGCCAGCAGCTTACAAGGGGGCTACTCCTACAATGAGCAGTTCTTC.

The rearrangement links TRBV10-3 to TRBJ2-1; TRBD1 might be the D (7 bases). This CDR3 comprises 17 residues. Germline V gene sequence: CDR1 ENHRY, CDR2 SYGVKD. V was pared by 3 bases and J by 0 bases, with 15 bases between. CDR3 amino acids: CAISERGGDSSYNEQFF. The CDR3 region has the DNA TGTGCCATCAGTGAACGTGGCGGGGACAGCTCCTACAATGAGCAGTTCTTC.

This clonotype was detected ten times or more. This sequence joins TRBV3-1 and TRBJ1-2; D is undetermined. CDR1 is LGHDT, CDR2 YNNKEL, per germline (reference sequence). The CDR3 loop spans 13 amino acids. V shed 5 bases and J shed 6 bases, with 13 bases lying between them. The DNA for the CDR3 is TGTGCCAGCAGCGCTCTACCGTCGCATGGCTACACCTTC. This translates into CASSALPSHGYTF.

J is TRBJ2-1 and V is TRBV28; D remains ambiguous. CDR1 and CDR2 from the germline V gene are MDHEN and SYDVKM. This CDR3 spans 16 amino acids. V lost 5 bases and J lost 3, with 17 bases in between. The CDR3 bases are TGTGCCAGCAGTCCCCTCGGGCAGGTTCTCTACAATGAGCAGTTCTTC. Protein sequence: CASSPLGQVLYNEQFF.

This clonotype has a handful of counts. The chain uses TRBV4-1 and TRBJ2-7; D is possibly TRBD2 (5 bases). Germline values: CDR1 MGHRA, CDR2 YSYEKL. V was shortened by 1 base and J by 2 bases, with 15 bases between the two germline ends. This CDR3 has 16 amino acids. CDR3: CASSQAIGASPYEQYF. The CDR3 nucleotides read TGCGCCAGCAGCCAAGCCATCGGAGCTAGCCCCTACGAGCAGTACTTC.

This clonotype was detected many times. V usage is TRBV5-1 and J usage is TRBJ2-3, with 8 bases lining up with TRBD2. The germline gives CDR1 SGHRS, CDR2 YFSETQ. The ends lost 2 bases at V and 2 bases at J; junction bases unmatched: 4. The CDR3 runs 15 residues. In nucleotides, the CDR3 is TGCGCCAGCAGCTTACGGGGGGGACCCACAGATACGCAGTATTTT. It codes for CASSLRGGPTDTQYF.

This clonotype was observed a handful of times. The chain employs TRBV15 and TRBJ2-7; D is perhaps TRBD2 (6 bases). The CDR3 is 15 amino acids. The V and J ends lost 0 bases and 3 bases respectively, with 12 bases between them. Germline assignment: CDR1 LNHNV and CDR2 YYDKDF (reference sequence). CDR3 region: CATSRDRNSGYEQYF. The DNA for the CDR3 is TGTGCCACCAGCAGAGATCGGAATAGCGGCTACGAGCAGTACTTC.

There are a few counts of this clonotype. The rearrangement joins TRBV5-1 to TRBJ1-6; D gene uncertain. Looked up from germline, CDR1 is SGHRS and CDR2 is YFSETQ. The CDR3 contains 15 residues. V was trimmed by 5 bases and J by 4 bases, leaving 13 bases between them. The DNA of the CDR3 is TGCGCCAGCAGAGAGGACCTCAATTATAATTCACCCCTCCACTTT. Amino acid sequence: CASREDLNYNSPLHF.

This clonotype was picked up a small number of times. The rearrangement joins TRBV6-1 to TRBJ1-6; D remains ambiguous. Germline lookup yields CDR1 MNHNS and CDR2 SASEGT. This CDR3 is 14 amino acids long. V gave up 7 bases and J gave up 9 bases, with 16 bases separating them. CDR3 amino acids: CASTPDRGSSPLHF. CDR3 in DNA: TGTGCCAGCACTCCCGACCGAGGGAGTTCACCCCTCCACTTT.

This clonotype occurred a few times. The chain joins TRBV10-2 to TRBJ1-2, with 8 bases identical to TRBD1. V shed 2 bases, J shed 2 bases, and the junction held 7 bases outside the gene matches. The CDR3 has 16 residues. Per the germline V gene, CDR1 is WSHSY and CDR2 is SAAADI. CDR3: CASSEGGQGWNYGYTF. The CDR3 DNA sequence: TGCGCCAGCAGTGAGGGCGGACAGGGTTGGAACTATGGCTACACCTTC.

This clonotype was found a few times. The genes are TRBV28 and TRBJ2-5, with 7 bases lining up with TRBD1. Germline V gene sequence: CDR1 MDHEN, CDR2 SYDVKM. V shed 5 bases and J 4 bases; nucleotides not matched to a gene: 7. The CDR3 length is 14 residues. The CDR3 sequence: CASSPRQGSETQYF. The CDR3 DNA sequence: TGTGCCAGCAGTCCCAGACAGGGTTCAGAGACCCAGTACTTC.